This T cell receptor (beta chain) was recovered during a study of T cell changes during pregnancy in multiple sclerosis. Repertoires were generated with immunoSEQ multiplex PCR, while TCRdb's copy carries only in-frame clones and drops some. The profile covers roughly 60,000 clones, with 93% appearing a single time and roughly 0.33% taken by the ten largest. CDR1 is SGHTA, CDR2 FQGNSA, per germline. V lost 1 base and J lost 7, with 16 bases in between. This CDR3 contains 15 residues. The chain has TRBV7-2 and TRBJ1-1, with D maybe TRBD1 (6 bases). The specimen was CD4+ T cells from peripheral blood mononuclear cells, collected before pregnancy. The receptor comes from a female donor with multiple sclerosis, enrolled in a pregnancy study. CDR3 in amino acids: CASSLVQGRTGEAFF. CDR3 nucleotide sequence: TGTGCCAGCAGCTTAGTACAGGGAAGGACCGGTGAAGCTTTCTTT.